A selection of T cell receptor beta chains follows, all from one sample in a study of cytomegalovirus exposure and HLA in healthy donors. Method: immunoSEQ multiplex PCR; TCRdb's copy keeps in-frame clones and lacks some. The data show hundreds of thousands of clones, over 85% seen once. The specimen was PBMCs. These receptors were obtained from a woman aged 18-29 years in good health and CMV-seronegative. Each CDR3 is given with its conserved first and last residue.

>TRBJ2-7|TRBV10-3
CAISERAEQYF
>TRBJ1-4|TRBV6-4
CATALAPVVPRAEKLFF
>TRBJ2-7|TRBV30
CAWSGTSGVPYEQYF
>TRBJ2-1|TRBV19
CASSIAVWGGAANEQFF
>TRBJ2-7|TRBV7-8
CASSLSSGGAYEQYF
>TRBJ2-3|TRBV2
CASSQGWADTQYF
>TRBJ1-6|TRBV7-8
CASSLGGGHNSPLHF
>TRBJ1-4|TRBV5-8
CASSWAATREKLFF
>TRBJ2-3|TRBV10-1
CASSEDNRSQYF
>TRBJ1-6|TRBV9
CASSVGQGNSPLHF
>TRBJ1-1|TRBV18
CASSPRTGLNTEAFF
>TRBJ2-1|TRBV5-1
CASSFQTGAGDEQFF
>TRBJ2-1|TRBV7-8
CASSLVIRDEQFF